Below, 5 T cell receptor beta chains from the same sample are listed, as sequenced in a study of CD8 T cells in ankylosing spondylitis. MiXCR, run by TCRdb on the 5' RACE reads, gives a single entry per CDR3 protein. The sample includes just over 300,000 distinct CDR3 sequences, less than 25% of them seen just once. Source material: blood, either unsorted or a sorted T cell fraction (not recorded which). The source of these receptors is a female donor with ankylosing spondylitis or in good health (not recorded which).

The V gene is TRBV12-3 or TRBV12-4, the J gene TRBJ2-1, with 10 bases matching TRBD2. The CDR3 is made up of 15 amino acids. V was pared by 4 bases and J by 4 bases, with 4 bases of the junction left unmatched. Here the CDR3 DNA reads TGTGCCAGCAGTTCTCGGACTAGCGGTTACAATGAGCAGTTCTTC. It encodes CASSSRTSGYNEQFF.

The chain recombines TRBV18 with TRBJ1-1; TRBD1 matches 8 bases. The germline V gene has CDR1 KGHSH and CDR2 LQKENI. V dropped 3 bases and J dropped 1; count of bases not matched to a gene: 4. There are 15 residues in the CDR3. The CDR3 reads CASSPWTGPNTEAFF. The CDR3 region has the DNA TGTGCCAGCTCACCTTGGACAGGGCCGAACACTGAAGCTTTCTTT.

This clonotype was observed many times. The chain links TRBV29-1 to TRBJ1-2; D not resolved. V was shortened by 4 bases and J by 4 bases, with 10 bases between the two germline ends. Germline values: CDR1 SQVTM, CDR2 ANQGSEA. The CDR3 is 12 amino acids. CDR3 sequence: CSVVSSIYGYTF. DNA of the CDR3: TGCAGCGTTGTATCCAGTATCTATGGCTACACCTTC.

This chain uses TRBV12-3 or TRBV12-4 with TRBJ1-5, with D possibly being TRBD1 (6 bases). The CDR3 runs to 14 residues. The V end lost 6 bases, the J end lost 3 bases, and 12 bases lay between the germline ends. CDR3 nucleotide sequence: TGTGCCAGCAGCCCCACAGGGACCAATCAGCCCCAGCATTTT. Translating gives CASSPTGTNQPQHF.

Only a few counts were recorded for this clonotype. The rearrangement uses TRBV15 and TRBJ2-1, with 8 positions matching TRBD2. The CDR3 is 17 residues long. Germline V gives CDR1 LNHNV, CDR2 YYDKDF (reference sequence). V lost 0 bases and J lost 1; bases outside the gene matches: 5. CDR3 DNA sequence: TGTGCCACCAGCAGAGACGACGGGGGGGGGTCCTACAATGAGCAGTTCTTC. This sequence encodes CATSRDDGGGSYNEQFF.